This record looks at one T cell receptor beta chain sequence and its context. With a J-beta primer mix and a sample-barcoded 5' primer, a second PCR ran about 7 to 12 cycles. TCRdb used MiXCR to reprocess the 5' RACE reads, holding one entry per CDR3 protein. The table shows hundreds of thousands of distinct CDR3 sequences, with roughly 56% occurring only once. The sample comes from a study of blood T cells in healthy people across ages. The CDR3 runs to 16 residues. The V end was cut by 1 base, the J end by 2 bases, with 14 bases between. Per the germline V gene, CDR1 is LGHDT and CDR2 is YNNKEL (reference sequence).

The rearrangement links TRBV3-1 to TRBJ2-5, with D possibly TRBD2 on 5 matching bases. Sequencing used blood. The sequence came from a man aged 35 to 55 in good health. The CDR3 DNA reads as TGTGCCAGCAGCCAAGTCCTGCCAAGCGGACAAGAGACCCAGTACTTC. It is translated as CASSQVLPSGQETQYF.